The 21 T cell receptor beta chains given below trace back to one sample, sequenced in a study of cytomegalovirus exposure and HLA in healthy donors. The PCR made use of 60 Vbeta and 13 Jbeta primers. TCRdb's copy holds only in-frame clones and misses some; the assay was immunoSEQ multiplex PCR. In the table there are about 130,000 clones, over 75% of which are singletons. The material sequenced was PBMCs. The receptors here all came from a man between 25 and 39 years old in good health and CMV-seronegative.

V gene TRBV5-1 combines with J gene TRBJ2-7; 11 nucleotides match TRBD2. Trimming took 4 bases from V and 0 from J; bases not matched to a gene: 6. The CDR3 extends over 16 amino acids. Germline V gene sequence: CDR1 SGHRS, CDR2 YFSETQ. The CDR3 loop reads CASSLKTSGTSYEQYF. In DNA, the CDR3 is TGCGCCAGCAGCCTGAAGACTAGCGGGACCTCCTACGAGCAGTACTTC.

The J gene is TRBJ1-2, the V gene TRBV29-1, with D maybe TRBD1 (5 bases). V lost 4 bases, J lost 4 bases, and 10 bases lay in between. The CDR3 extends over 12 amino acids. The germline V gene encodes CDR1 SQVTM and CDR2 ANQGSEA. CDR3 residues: CSVVKGSYGYTF. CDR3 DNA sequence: TGCAGCGTTGTGAAGGGGTCCTATGGCTACACCTTC.

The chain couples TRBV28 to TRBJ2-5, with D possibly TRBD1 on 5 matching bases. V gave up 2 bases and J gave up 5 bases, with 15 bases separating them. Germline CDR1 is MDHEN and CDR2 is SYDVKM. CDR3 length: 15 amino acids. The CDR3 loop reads CASSLRGSSGETQYF. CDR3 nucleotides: TGTGCCAGCAGTTTAAGGGGTAGCTCGGGTGAGACCCAGTACTTC.

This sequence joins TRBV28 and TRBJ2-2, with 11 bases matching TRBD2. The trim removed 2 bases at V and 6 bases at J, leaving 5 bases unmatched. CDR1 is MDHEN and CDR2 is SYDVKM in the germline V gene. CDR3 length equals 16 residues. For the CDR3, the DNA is TGTGCCAGCAGTTTACCTCCGGGACTAGCGGCCGGGGAGCTGTTTTTT. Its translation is CASSLPPGLAAGELFF.

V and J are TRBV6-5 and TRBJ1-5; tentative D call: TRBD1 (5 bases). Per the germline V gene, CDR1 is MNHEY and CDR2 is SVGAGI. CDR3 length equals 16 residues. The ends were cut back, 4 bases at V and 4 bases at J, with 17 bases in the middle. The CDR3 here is CASSSSGGERNQPQHF. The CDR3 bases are TGTGCCAGCAGTTCATCGGGAGGGGAGAGGAATCAGCCCCAGCATTTT.

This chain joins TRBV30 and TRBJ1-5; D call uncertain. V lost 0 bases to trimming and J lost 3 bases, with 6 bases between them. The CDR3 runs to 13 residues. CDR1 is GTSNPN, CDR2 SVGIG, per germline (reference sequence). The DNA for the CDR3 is TGTGCCTGGAGTGTGAGAAACAATCAGCCCCAGCATTTT. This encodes CAWSVRNNQPQHF.

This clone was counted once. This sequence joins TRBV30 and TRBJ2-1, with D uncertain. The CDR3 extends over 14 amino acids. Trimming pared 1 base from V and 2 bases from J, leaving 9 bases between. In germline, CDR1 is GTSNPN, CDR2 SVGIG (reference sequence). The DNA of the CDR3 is TGTGCCTGGAGTGGAGCTAATCCCTACAATGAGCAGTTCTTC. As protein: CAWSGANPYNEQFF.

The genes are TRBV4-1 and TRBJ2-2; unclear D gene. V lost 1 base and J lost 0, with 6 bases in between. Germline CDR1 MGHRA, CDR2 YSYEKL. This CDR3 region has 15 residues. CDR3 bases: TGCGCCAGCAGCCAAGTCCCAGCGAACACCGGGGAGCTGTTTTTT. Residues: CASSQVPANTGELFF.

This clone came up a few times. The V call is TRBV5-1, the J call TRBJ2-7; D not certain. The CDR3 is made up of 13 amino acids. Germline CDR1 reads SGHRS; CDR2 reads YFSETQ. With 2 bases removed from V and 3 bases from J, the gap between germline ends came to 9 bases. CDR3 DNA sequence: TGCGCCAGCAGCTTATCCCCCAACTACGAGCAGTACTTC. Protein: CASSLSPNYEQYF.

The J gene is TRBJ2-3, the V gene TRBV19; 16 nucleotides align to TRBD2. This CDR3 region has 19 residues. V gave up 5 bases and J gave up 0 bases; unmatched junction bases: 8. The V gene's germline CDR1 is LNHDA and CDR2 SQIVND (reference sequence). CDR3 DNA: TGTGCCAGTAGTCCGGGACTAGCGGGGGGGATCTCTAGCACAGATACGCAGTATTTT. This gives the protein CASSPGLAGGISSTDTQYF. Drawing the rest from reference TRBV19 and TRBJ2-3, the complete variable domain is DGGITQSPKYLFRKEGQNVTLSCEQNLNHDAMYWYRQDPGQGLRLIYYSQIVNDFQKGDIAEGYSVSREKKESFPLTVTSAQKNPTAFYLCASSPGLAGGISSTDTQYFGPGTRLTVL.

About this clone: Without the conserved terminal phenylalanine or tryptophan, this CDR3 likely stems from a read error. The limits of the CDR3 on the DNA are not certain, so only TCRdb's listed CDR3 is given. The CDR3 loop is CASSQDHGAI. V gene TRBV4-3 combines with J gene TRBJ2-3; the D call in the table, TRBD2, was not verified against the DNA. Termini included, the CDR3 measures 10 amino acids. The germline CDR1 and CDR2 sequences are LGHNA and YSLEER.

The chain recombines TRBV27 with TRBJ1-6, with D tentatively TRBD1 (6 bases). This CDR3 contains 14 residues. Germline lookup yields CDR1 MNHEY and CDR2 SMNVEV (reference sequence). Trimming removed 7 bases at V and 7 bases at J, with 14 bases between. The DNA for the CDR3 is TGTGCCAGCAAATCGCAGGGGACAAATTCACCCCTCCACTTT. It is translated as CASKSQGTNSPLHF.

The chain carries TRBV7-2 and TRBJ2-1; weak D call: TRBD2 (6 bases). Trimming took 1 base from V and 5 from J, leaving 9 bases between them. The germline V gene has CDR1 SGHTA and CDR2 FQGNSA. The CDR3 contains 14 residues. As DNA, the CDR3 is TGTGCCAGCAGCTTAGGGCTAGCGAACAATGAGCAGTTCTTC. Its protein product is CASSLGLANNEQFF.

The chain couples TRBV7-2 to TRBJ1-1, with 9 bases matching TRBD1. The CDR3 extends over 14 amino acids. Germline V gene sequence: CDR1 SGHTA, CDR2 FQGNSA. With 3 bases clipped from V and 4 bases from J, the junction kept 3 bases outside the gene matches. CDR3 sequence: CASSLRQGGTEAFF. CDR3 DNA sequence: TGTGCCAGCAGCTTGCGACAGGGGGGCACTGAAGCTTTCTTT.

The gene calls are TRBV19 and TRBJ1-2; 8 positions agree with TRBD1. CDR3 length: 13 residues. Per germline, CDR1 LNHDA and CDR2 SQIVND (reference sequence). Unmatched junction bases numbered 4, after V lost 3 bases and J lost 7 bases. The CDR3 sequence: CASSITDRAGYTF. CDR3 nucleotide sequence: TGTGCCAGTAGTATCACGGACAGGGCTGGCTACACCTTC.

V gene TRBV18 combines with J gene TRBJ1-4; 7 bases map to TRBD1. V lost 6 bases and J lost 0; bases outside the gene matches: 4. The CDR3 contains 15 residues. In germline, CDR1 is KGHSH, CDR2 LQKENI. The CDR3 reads CASSLGTATNEKLFF. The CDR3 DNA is TGTGCCAGCTCCCTAGGGACAGCAACTAATGAAAAACTGTTTTTT.

CDR3: CASSQDTGYEQYF. The CDR3, as DNA: TGCGCCAGCAGCCAGGACACAGGTTACGAGCAGTACTTC. The gene calls are TRBV5-1 and TRBJ2-5; D may be TRBD1 (5 bases). Gene TRBJ2-7 matches the end of the DNA better, so the J call may be wrong. The CDR3 is 13 amino acids. The V gene's germline CDR1 is SGHRS and CDR2 YFSETQ.

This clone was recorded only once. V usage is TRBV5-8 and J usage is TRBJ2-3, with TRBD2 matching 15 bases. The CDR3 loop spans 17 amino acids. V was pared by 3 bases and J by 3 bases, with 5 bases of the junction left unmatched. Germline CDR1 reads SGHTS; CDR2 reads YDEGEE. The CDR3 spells CASSSGTSGRKTDTQYF. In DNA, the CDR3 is TGTGCCAGCAGCTCAGGGACTAGCGGGAGGAAGACAGATACGCAGTATTTT.

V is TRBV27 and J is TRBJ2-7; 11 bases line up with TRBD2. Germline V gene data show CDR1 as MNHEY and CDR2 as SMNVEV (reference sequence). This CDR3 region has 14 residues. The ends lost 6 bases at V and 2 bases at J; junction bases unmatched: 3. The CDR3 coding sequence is TGTGCCAGCAGGCCACTAGCGGGGGCCTACGAGCAGTACTTC. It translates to CASRPLAGAYEQYF.

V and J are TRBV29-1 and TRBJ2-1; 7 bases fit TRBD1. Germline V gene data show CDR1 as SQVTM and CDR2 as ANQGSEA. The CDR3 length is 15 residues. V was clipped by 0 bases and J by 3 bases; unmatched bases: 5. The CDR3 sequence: CSVEEGAGGYNEQFF. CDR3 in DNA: TGCAGCGTTGAAGAGGGGGCAGGGGGCTACAATGAGCAGTTCTTC.

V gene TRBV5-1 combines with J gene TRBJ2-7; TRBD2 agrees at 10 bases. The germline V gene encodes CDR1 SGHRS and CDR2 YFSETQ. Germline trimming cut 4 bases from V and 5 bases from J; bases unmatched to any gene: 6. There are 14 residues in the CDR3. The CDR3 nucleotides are TGCGCCAGCAGCACCTATGGGACTAGCGACGAGCAGTACTTC. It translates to CASSTYGTSDEQYF.